This record concerns one TCR beta chain sequence. Profiled with immunoSEQ multiplex PCR; TCRdb holds only in-frame clones, not every one. The sample lists approximately 60,000 clones, approximately 84% occurring once. The source of the sample is a study of blood T cell repertoires in COVID-19. Germline CDR1 reads GTSNPN; CDR2 reads SVGIG (reference sequence). The CDR3 runs 11 residues. The junction had 2 bases not matched to a gene; V was cut back by 6 bases and J by 4 bases. The gene calls are TRBV30 and TRBJ2-5, with 7 bases identical to TRBD1. The sequenced sample consisted of peripheral blood. The source is an older man with active COVID-19. CDR3 protein: CACRQGETQYF. The CDR3 nucleotides read TGTGCCTGTCGACAGGGAGAGACCCAGTACTTC.